This T cell receptor beta chain comes out of a study of blood T cell repertoires in COVID-19. Study-wide context: Samples taken during acute and convalescent COVID-19 were collected in the United States, Italy and Spain. The analysed material was cDNA or gDNA that came from T cells, B-cell-depleted T cells, or PBMCs.

As handled by the study authors: Amplification with reference gene primers provided the estimates of nucleated cell counts. Only in-frame clones appear in the TCRdb table, and some are missing; sequencing was by immunoSEQ multiplex PCR. That table gives V, J and clone size, and the DNA gave D and trimming. The sample holds about 210,000 clones, around 80% seen once. Per the germline V gene, CDR1 is SGHTA and CDR2 is FQGNSA. This CDR3 is 14 amino acids long. J lost 5 bases, V lost 5 bases, and 7 bases had no gene match. The sequenced sample was peripheral blood. This sequence joins TRBV7-2 and TRBJ1-1, with TRBD1 matching 8 bases. The TCR comes from a woman aged 40 to 49 with acute or convalescent COVID-19. The CDR3 DNA reads TGTGCCAGCAGCCCTCAACAGGGGGGGACTGAAGCTTTCTTT. Encoded protein: CASSPQQGGTEAFF. Combining the CDR3 with reference TRBV7-2 and TRBJ1-1 gives the whole variable domain GAGVSQSPSNKVTEKGKDVELRCDPISGHTALYWYRQSLGQGLEFLIYFQGNSAPDKSGLPSDRFSAERTGGSVSTLTIQRTQQEDSAVYLCASSPQQGGTEAFFGQGTRLTVV.